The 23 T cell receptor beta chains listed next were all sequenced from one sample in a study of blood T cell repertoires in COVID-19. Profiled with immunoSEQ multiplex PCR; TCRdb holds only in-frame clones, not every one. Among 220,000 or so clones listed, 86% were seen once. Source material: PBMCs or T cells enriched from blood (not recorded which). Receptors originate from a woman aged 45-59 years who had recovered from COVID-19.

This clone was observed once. The chain's CDR3 is CASSLNPLVFGGANVLTF. The CDR3 coding sequence is TGTGCCAGCAGCTTAAATCCACTAGTTTTCGGTGGGGCCAACGTCCTGACTTTC. This chain uses TRBV7-3 with TRBJ2-6; TRBD2 is a possible D gene (5 bases). V lost 1 base and J 3 bases, leaving 16 bases between the germline ends. CDR1 SGHTA and CDR2 FQGTGA come from the germline V gene. CDR3 length equals 18 residues. The complete variable domain, with remaining parts taken from reference TRBV7-3 and TRBJ2-6, reads GAGVSQTPSNKVTEKGKYVELRCDPISGHTALYWYRQSLGQGPEFLIYFQGTGAADDSGLPNDRFFAVRPEGSVSTLKIQRTERGDSAVYLCASSLNPLVFGGANVLTFGAGSRLTVL.

As DNA, the CDR3 is TGTGCCAGTAGTCCATGGACAGGGAGCACAGATACGCAGTATTTT. As protein: CASSPWTGSTDTQYF. V gene TRBV19 combines with J gene TRBJ2-3; 8 bases map to TRBD1. The germline V gene has CDR1 LNHDA and CDR2 SQIVND (reference sequence). Trimming at V came to 5 bases and at J to 0 bases, leaving 4 bases not matched to a gene. The CDR3 is 15 residues long.

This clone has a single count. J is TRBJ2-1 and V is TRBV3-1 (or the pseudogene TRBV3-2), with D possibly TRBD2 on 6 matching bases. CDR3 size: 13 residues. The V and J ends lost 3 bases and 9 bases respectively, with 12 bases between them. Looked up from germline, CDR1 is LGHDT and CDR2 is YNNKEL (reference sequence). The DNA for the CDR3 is TGTGCCAGCAGCCATACTGGAGGGACTGAGCAGTTCTTC. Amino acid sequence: CASSHTGGTEQFF.

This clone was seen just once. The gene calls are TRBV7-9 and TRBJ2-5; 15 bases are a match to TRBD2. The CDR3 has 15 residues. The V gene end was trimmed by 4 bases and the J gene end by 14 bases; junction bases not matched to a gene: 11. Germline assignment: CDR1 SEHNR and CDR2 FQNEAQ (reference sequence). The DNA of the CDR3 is TGTGCCAGCAGCTCCCGCCCCGGGACTAGCGGGGGGCCCTACTTC. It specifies CASSSRPGTSGGPYF. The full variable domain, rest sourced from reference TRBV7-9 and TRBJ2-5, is DTGVSQNPRHKITKRGQNVTFRCDPISEHNRLYWYRQTLGQGPEFLTYFQNEAQLEKSRLLSDRFSAERPKGSFSTLEIQRTEQGDSAMYLCASSSRPGTSGGPYFGPGTRLLVL.

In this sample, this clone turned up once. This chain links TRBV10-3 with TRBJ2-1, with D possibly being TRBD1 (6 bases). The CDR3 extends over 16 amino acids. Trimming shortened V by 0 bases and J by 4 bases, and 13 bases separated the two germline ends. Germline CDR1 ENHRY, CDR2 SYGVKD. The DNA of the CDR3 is TGTGCCATCAGTGAGTCCACAGGGCTCTTATACAATGAGCAGTTCTTC. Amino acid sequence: CAISESTGLLYNEQFF.

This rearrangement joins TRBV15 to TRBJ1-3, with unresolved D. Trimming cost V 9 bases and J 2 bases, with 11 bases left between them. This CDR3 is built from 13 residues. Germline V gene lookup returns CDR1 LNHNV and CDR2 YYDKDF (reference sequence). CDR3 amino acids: CATRVGPGNTIYF. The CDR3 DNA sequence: TGTGCCACGCGTGTGGGCCCTGGAAACACCATATATTTT.

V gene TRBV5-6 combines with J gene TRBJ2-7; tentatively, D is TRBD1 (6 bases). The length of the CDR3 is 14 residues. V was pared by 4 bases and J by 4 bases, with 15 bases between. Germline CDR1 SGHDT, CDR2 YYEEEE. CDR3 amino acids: CASSPDRIPYEQYF. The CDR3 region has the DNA TGTGCCAGCAGCCCCGACAGGATTCCTTACGAGCAGTACTTC.

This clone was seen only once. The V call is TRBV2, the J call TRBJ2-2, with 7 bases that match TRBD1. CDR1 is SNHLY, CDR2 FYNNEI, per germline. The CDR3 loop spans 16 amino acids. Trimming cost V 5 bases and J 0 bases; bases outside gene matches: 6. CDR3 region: CASSQNRGTNTGELFF. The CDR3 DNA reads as TGTGCCAGCAGTCAGAACAGGGGCACGAACACCGGGGAGCTGTTTTTT.

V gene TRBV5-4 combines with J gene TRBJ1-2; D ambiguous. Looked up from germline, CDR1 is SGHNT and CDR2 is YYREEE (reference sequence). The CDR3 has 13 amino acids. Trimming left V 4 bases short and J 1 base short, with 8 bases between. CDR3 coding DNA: TGTGCCAGCAGCGAGACAAATAACTATGGCTACACCTTC. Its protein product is CASSETNNYGYTF.

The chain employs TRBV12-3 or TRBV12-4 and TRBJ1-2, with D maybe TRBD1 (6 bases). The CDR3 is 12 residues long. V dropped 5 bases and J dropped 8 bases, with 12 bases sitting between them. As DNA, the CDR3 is TGTGCCAGCAGTCTACAGGGTTTGGGCTACACCTTC. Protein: CASSLQGLGYTF.

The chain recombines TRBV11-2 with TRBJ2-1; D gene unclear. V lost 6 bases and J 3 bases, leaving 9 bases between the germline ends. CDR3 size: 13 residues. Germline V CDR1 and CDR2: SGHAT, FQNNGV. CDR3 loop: CASRETNYNEQFF. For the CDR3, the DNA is TGTGCCAGCAGGGAGACGAACTACAATGAGCAGTTCTTC.

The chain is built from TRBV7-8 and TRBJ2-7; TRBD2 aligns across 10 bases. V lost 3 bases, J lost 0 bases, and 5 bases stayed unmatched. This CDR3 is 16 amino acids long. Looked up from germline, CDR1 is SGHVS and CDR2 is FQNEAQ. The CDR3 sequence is CASSFRTSGYSYEQYF. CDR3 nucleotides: TGTGCCAGCAGCTTTAGGACTAGCGGATACTCCTACGAGCAGTACTTC.

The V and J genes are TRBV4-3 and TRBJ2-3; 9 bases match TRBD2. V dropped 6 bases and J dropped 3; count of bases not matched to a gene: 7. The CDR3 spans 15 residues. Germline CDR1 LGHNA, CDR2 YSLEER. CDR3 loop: CASSPGLARTDTQYF. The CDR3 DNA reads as TGCGCCAGCAGTCCTGGACTAGCGCGAACAGATACGCAGTATTTT.

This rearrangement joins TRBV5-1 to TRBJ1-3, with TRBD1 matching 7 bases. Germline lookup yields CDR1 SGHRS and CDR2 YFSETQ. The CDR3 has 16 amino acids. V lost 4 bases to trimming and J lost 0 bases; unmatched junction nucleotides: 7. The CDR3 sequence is CASSPQDRISGNTIYF. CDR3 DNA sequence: TGCGCCAGCAGCCCCCAGGACAGGATCTCTGGAAACACCATATATTTT.

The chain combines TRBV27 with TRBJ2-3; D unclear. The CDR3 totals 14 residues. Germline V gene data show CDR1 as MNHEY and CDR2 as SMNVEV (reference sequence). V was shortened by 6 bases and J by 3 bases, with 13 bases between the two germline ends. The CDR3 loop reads CASRTSDWTDTQYF. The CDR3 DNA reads TGTGCCAGCAGAACTTCCGATTGGACAGATACGCAGTATTTT.

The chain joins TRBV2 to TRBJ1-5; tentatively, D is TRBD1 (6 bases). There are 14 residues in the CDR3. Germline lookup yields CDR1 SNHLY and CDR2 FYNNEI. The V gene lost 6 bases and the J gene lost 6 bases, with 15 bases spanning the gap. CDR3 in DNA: TGTGCCAGCAGCGTAACAGGGAGGGGTCAGCCCCAGCATTTT. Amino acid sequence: CASSVTGRGQPQHF.

Written as DNA, the CDR3 is TGTGCCAGCAGCCAAGTCGGTCCTTTAAGGAGCGACACCATATATTTT. Amino acid sequence: CASSQVGPLRSDTIYF. V usage is TRBV14 and J usage is TRBJ1-3; D unclear. Looked up from germline, CDR1 is SGHDN and CDR2 is FVKESK. The CDR3 spans 16 residues. Trimming left V 1 base short and J 8 bases short, with 18 bases between.

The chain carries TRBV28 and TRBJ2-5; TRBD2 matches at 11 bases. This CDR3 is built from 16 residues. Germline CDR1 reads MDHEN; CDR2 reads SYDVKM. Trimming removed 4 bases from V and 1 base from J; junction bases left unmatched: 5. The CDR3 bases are TGTGCCAGCAGTTCCTCACTAGCGGGAGTCCAAGAGACCCAGTACTTC. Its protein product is CASSSSLAGVQETQYF. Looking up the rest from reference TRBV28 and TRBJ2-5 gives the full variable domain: DVKVTQSSRYLVKRTGEKVFLECVQDMDHENMFWYRQDPGLGLRLIYFSYDVKMKEKGDIPEGYSVSREKKERFSLILESASTNQTSMYLCASSSSLAGVQETQYFGPGTRLLVL.

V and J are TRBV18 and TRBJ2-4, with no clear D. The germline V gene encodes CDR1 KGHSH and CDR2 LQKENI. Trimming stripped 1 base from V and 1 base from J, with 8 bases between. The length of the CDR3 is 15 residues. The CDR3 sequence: CASSPRVTAKNIQYF. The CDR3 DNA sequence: TGTGCCAGCTCACCACGGGTGACTGCCAAAAACATTCAGTACTTC.

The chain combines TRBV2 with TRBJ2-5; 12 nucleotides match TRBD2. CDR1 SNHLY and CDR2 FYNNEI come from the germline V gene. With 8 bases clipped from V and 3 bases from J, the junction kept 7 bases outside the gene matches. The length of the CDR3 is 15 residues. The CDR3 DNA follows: TGTGCCAGCCCACTAGCGGGGGGCCGGGAAGAGACCCAGTACTTC. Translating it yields CASPLAGGREETQYF. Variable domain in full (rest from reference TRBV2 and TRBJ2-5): EPEVTQTPSHQVTQMGQEVILRCVPISNHLYFYWYRQILGQKVEFLVSFYNNEISEKSEIFDDQFSVERPDGSNFTLKIRSTKLEDSAMYFCASPLAGGREETQYFGPGTRLLVL.

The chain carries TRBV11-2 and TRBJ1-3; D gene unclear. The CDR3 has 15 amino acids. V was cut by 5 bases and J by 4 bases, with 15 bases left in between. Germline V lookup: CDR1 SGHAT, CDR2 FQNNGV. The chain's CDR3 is CASSPRFTRGNTIYF. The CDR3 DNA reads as TGTGCCAGCAGCCCAAGGTTTACTAGGGGAAACACCATATATTTT.

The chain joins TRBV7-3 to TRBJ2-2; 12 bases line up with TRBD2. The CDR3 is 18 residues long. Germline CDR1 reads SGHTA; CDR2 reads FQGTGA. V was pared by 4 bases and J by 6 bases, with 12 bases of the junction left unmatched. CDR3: CASSSTTSGRPLAGELFF. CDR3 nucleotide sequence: TGTGCCAGCAGCTCGACCACTAGCGGGAGGCCGCTAGCCGGGGAGCTGTTTTTT.

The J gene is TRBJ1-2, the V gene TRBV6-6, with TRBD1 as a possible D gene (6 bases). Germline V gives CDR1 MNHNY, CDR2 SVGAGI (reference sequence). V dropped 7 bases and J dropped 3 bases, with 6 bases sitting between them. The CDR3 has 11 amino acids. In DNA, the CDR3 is TGTGCCAGCACAGGGGACTATGGCTACACCTTC. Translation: CASTGDYGYTF.